The 26 T cell receptor beta chains below all came from one sample that was sequenced in a study of siplizumab effects on memory and regulatory T cells. TCRdb's table, derived via immunoSEQ multiplex PCR, lists solely in-frame clones and lacks some. The data show over 100,000 clones, roughly 95% seen once. The material sequenced was non-Treg CD4+ T cells sorted from blood. The source of these receptors is a human donor in good health.

This rearrangement joins TRBV2 to TRBJ2-5; no definite D call. The CDR3 length is 12 residues. V was shortened by 8 bases and J by 2 bases, with 9 bases between the two germline ends. CDR1 is SNHLY and CDR2 is FYNNEI in the germline V gene. This chain's CDR3 is CASAVGQETQYF. The CDR3 DNA sequence: TGTGCCAGCGCGGTCGGACAAGAGACCCAGTACTTC.

This chain links TRBV28 with TRBJ1-6; 7 nucleotides match TRBD1. Germline V CDR1 and CDR2: MDHEN, SYDVKM. Losses at the gene ends were 5 bases for V and 9 bases for J; bases not matched to a gene: 7. The CDR3 is made up of 14 amino acids. The chain's CDR3 is CASSTTGDSSPLHF. The CDR3 bases are TGTGCCAGCAGTACAACAGGGGATAGTTCACCCCTCCACTTT.

V and J are TRBV19 and TRBJ1-1, with D uncertain. Germline loops: CDR1 LNHDA, CDR2 SQIVND (reference sequence). Trimming left V 5 bases short and J 5 bases short, with 15 bases between. This CDR3 has 14 amino acids. The CDR3 spells CASSFRPIGTEAFF. The CDR3 nucleotides read TGTGCCAGTAGTTTCCGCCCCATAGGGACTGAAGCTTTCTTT.

V usage is TRBV15 and J usage is TRBJ1-4; D remains unclear. This CDR3 has 14 amino acids. Germline-derived CDR1 and CDR2 are LNHNV and YYDKDF (reference sequence). V was trimmed by 0 bases and J by 7 bases, leaving 9 bases between them. The CDR3 DNA reads as TGTGCCACCAGCAGAGATGCCGCGGGTGAAAAACTGTTTTTT. This translates into CATSRDAAGEKLFF.

This clone was observed a handful of times. V gene TRBV2 combines with J gene TRBJ2-7; D is uncertain. Germline CDR1 is SNHLY and CDR2 is FYNNEI. The germline V and J ends were trimmed by 6 bases and 5 bases, with 8 bases remaining between them. CDR3 length: 11 residues. The CDR3 DNA is TGTGCCAGCAGAGCAAGGGACGAGCAGTACTTC. Translating it yields CASRARDEQYF.

This chain links TRBV18 with TRBJ2-7, with TRBD2 matching over 7 bases. J gave up 7 bases and V 3 bases, and 12 bases lay outside the gene matches. Per germline, CDR1 KGHSH and CDR2 LQKENI. The CDR3 spans 15 residues. The CDR3 protein is CASSPGGPGAGEQYF. The CDR3 DNA reads as TGTGCCAGCTCACCGGGAGGGCCGGGCGCGGGAGAGCAGTACTTC.

Concerning this clone: The same CDR3 is also encoded by other DNA sequences in this sample. This chain links TRBV7-9 with TRBJ2-7; D is ambiguous. V lost 0 bases, J lost 5 bases, and 5 bases lay in between. In germline, CDR1 is SEHNR, CDR2 FQNEAQ (reference sequence). The CDR3 totals 12 residues. In DNA, the CDR3 is TGTGCCAGCAGCTTAGCGCTCGACGAGCAGTACTTC. It specifies CASSLALDEQYF.

V gene TRBV19 combines with J gene TRBJ2-1, with TRBD2 matching over 8 bases. Germline lookup yields CDR1 LNHDA and CDR2 SQIVND (reference sequence). Trimming cost V 0 bases and J 10 bases; bases outside gene matches: 8. The CDR3 has 15 residues. The CDR3 nucleotides are TGTGCCAGTAGTATAGATCGTCTGGCTAGCGGGGAGCAGTTCTTC. It specifies CASSIDRLASGEQFF.

This chain joins TRBV7-9 and TRBJ2-7; a possible D gene is TRBD1 (6 bases). The CDR3 loop spans 13 amino acids. Germline CDR1 and CDR2: SEHNR and FQNEAQ (reference sequence). V lost 7 bases to trimming and J lost 4 bases, with 14 bases between them. In DNA, the CDR3 is TGTGCCAGCACCCGGGACACAACATACGAGCAGTACTTC. Encoded protein: CASTRDTTYEQYF. The full variable domain, rest sourced from reference TRBV7-9 and TRBJ2-7, is DTGVSQNPRHKITKRGQNVTFRCDPISEHNRLYWYRQTLGQGPEFLTYFQNEAQLEKSRLLSDRFSAERPKGSFSTLEIQRTEQGDSAMYLCASTRDTTYEQYFGPGTRLTVT.

The CDR3 DNA is TGTGCCCGCTCTCGCAGCTCCTCGAACACTGAAGCTTTCTTT. Amino acid sequence: CARSRSSSNTEAFF. The chain couples TRBV2 to TRBJ1-1; no definite D call. The germline CDR1 and CDR2 sequences are SNHLY and FYNNEI. This CDR3 spans 14 amino acids. V lost 11 bases to trimming and J lost 1 base, with 17 bases between them.

The chain recombines TRBV6-1 with TRBJ2-1; D not certain. Germline CDR1 MNHNS, CDR2 SASEGT. CDR3 length: 11 amino acids. Trimming stripped 8 bases from V and 15 bases from J, with 17 bases between. The CDR3 DNA reads as TGTGCCAGCTTTATGGACGCCCTGAGGTTCTTC. It is translated as CASFMDALRFF.

About this clone itself: Compared with germline, one end of the junction differs, possibly owing to a read error. Other nucleotide sequences from this sample produce the same CDR3. The gene calls are TRBV4-2 and TRBJ2-7; D remains ambiguous. Germline lookup yields CDR1 LGHNA and CDR2 YNFKEQ. CDR3 length: 15 residues. As DNA, the CDR3 is TGTGCCAGCAGCCAAGACCGAACCGGTCGCTACGAGCAATACTTC. This codes for CASSQDRTGRYEQYF.

This chain joins TRBV9 and TRBJ2-1; 7 bases are a match to TRBD2. CDR1 is SGDLS, CDR2 YYNGEE, per germline. With V trimmed by 4 bases and J by 4 bases, 5 bases remained unmatched. There are 14 residues in the CDR3. CDR3 coding DNA: TGTGCCAGCAGCCAAGGACTAGTATACAATGAGCAGTTCTTC. Translation gives CASSQGLVYNEQFF.

V usage is TRBV28 and J usage is TRBJ1-2; weak D call: TRBD1 (5 bases). The CDR3 spans 14 residues. Germline V gene lookup returns CDR1 MDHEN and CDR2 SYDVKM. Trimming pared 3 bases from V and 8 bases from J, leaving 16 bases between. The CDR3 protein is CASSFVEGALGYTF. CDR3 nucleotide sequence: TGTGCCAGCAGTTTTGTGGAAGGGGCGTTAGGCTACACCTTC.

This chain uses TRBV21-1 with TRBJ1-6. TRBV21-1 is recorded as a pseudogene. The CDR3 runs to 14 residues. The CDR3, as DNA: TGTGCCAGCAGCATAGGGGAGTTACCCTACACCCTCCACTTT. Its protein product is CASSIGELPYTLHF.

The gene calls are TRBV6-6 and TRBJ1-2; D unclear. This CDR3 has 14 amino acids. Germline lookup yields CDR1 MNHNY and CDR2 SVGAGI (reference sequence). V was clipped by 5 bases and J by 5 bases, with 15 bases between them. DNA for the CDR3: TGTGCCAGCAGTCCACTTACCTCTGGGTATGGCTACACCTTC. Its translation: CASSPLTSGYGYTF.

This sequence joins TRBV28 and TRBJ1-1; maybe TRBD1 (5 bases). Germline V gene lookup returns CDR1 MDHEN and CDR2 SYDVKM. The CDR3 extends over 14 amino acids. V was cut by 2 bases and J by 2 bases, with 9 bases left in between. This CDR3 is CASSLRDPNTEAFF. CDR3 sequence (DNA): TGTGCCAGCAGTTTAAGGGACCCTAACACTGAAGCTTTCTTT.

The chain uses TRBV10-1 and TRBJ1-5; 9 bases match TRBD1. The length of the CDR3 is 13 residues. V shed 9 bases, J shed 7 bases, and the junction held 7 bases outside the gene matches. CDR1 is WNHNN, CDR2 SYGVQD, per germline (reference sequence). The CDR3 bases are TGCGCCAGGAACAGGGGGCGCGAGCAGCCCCAGCATTTT. It translates to CARNRGREQPQHF.

This chain links TRBV27 with TRBJ1-6; the match to TRBD1 covers 7 bases. The germline V gene has CDR1 MNHEY and CDR2 SMNVEV (reference sequence). CDR3 size: 14 residues. The junction had 5 bases not matched to a gene; V was cut back by 6 bases and J by 6 bases. DNA for the CDR3: TGTGCCAGCAGCTCATACAGGGGTAATTCACCCCTCCACTTT. Amino acids: CASSSYRGNSPLHF.

The chain is built from TRBV6-5 and TRBJ2-5; D uncertain. The germline CDR1 and CDR2 sequences are MNHEY and SVGAGI. Trimming took 6 bases from V and 2 from J, leaving 13 bases between them. The CDR3 length is 14 residues. CDR3 nucleotides: TGTGCCAGCAGGGCGACATTCTCGCAAGAGACCCAGTACTTC. Residues: CASRATFSQETQYF.

This clone was found once. The J gene is TRBJ2-7, the V gene TRBV4-1, with 16 nucleotides matching TRBD2. This CDR3 is built from 16 residues. CDR1 MGHRA and CDR2 YSYEKL come from the germline V gene. The ends lost 4 bases at V and 6 bases at J; junction bases unmatched: 6. CDR3 sequence (DNA): TGCGCCAGCAGCCGAGGGACTAGCGGGGGGGCGGGCGAGCAGTACTTC. Encoded protein: CASSRGTSGGAGEQYF.

The CDR3 here is CASSYNRRQETQYF. In DNA form, the CDR3 reads TGTGCCAGCAGTTACAACAGGCGCCAAGAGACCCAGTACTTC. The rearrangement joins TRBV6-5 to TRBJ2-5, with a tentative D call TRBD1 (5 bases). V lost 2 bases and J lost 1, with 8 bases in between. Germline CDR1 and CDR2: MNHEY and SVGAGI. CDR3 size: 14 residues.

Here the CDR3 reads CASQRTDQETQYF. CDR3 bases: TGTGCCAGCCAAAGGACAGACCAAGAGACCCAGTACTTC. The chain links TRBV6-5 to TRBJ2-5; tentative D call: TRBD1 (6 bases). The CDR3 consists of 13 residues. Trimming took off 8 bases at V and 0 bases at J, with 10 bases between the two ends. Germline CDR1 reads MNHEY; CDR2 reads SVGAGI.

The V call is TRBV5-6, the J call TRBJ2-3; 8 nucleotides match TRBD2. The germline V gene has CDR1 SGHDT and CDR2 YYEEEE. The CDR3 spans 14 residues. The J segment lost 6 bases and the V segment lost 7 bases, leaving 10 bases of the junction unmatched. In DNA, the CDR3 is TGTGCCAGCTTACGGGTAGCGGGGTCGGATACGCAGTATTTT. Its translation: CASLRVAGSDTQYF.

Only a few counts were recorded for this clone. V gene TRBV19 combines with J gene TRBJ1-5; D remains unclear. This CDR3 comprises 17 residues. Germline V gives CDR1 LNHDA, CDR2 SQIVND (reference sequence). Trimming removed 2 bases from V and 0 bases from J, with 14 bases in between. The CDR3 coding sequence is TGTGCCAGTAGTATACAACGCCCCGCTTATAGCAATCAGCCCCAGCATTTT. Its protein product is CASSIQRPAYSNQPQHF.

This rearrangement joins TRBV28 to TRBJ1-5; no clear D. Germline lookup yields CDR1 MDHEN and CDR2 SYDVKM. This CDR3 spans 15 amino acids. V was trimmed by 6 bases and J by 2 bases, leaving 14 bases between them. CDR3: CASRPNARGNQPQHF. CDR3 DNA: TGTGCCAGCAGACCGAACGCGCGGGGCAATCAGCCCCAGCATTTT. The whole variable domain, filled in from reference TRBV28 and TRBJ1-5, reads DVKVTQSSRYLVKRTGEKVFLECVQDMDHENMFWYRQDPGLGLRLIYFSYDVKMKEKGDIPEGYSVSREKKERFSLILESASTNQTSMYLCASRPNARGNQPQHFGDGTRLSIL.